The 26 T cell receptor beta chains given below trace back to one sample, sequenced in a study of blood T cell repertoires in COVID-19. Generated by immunoSEQ multiplex PCR, the TCRdb table keeps only in-frame clones and is missing some. The sample consists of about 120,000 clones, around 83% of them appearing once. Sample: PBMCs or T cells enriched from blood (not recorded which). The origin of the receptors is a woman in her 30s who had recovered from COVID-19.

The chain links TRBV24-1 to TRBJ2-1; TRBD2 might be the D (5 bases). CDR3 length: 17 residues. The germline gives CDR1 KGHDR, CDR2 SFDVKD. The V gene lost 0 bases and the J gene lost 0 bases, with 11 bases spanning the gap. The CDR3 is CATSDLRLGSSYNEQFF. Here the CDR3 DNA reads TGTGCCACCAGTGATTTGCGCCTAGGGAGCTCCTACAATGAGCAGTTCTTC.

J is TRBJ1-2 and V is TRBV7-9, with D perhaps matching TRBD1 (5 bases). Germline-derived CDR1 and CDR2 are SEHNR and FQNEAQ (reference sequence). This CDR3 is 16 amino acids long. The V end was cut by 5 bases, the J end by 2 bases, with 18 bases between. CDR3 amino acids: CASSPSLGRQNYGYTF. CDR3 nucleotide sequence: TGTGCCAGCAGCCCCAGTCTCGGTAGACAGAACTATGGCTACACCTTC.

The chain joins TRBV20-1 to TRBJ2-7; TRBD1 is a possible D gene (5 bases). From germline, CDR1 is DFQATT and CDR2 SNEGSKA (reference sequence). Trimming stripped 2 bases from V and 3 bases from J, with 5 bases between. This CDR3 contains 11 residues. CDR3 amino acids: CSARQGYEQYF. CDR3 in DNA: TGCAGTGCTAGACAGGGCTACGAGCAGTACTTC.

V gene TRBV4-3 combines with J gene TRBJ2-5; 7 bases line up with TRBD2. This CDR3 comprises 14 residues. J gave up 11 bases and V 0 bases, and 9 bases lay outside the gene matches. CDR1 and CDR2 (germline): LGHNA, YSLEER. DNA for the CDR3: TGCGCCAGCAGCCAAGAGGTCTCTGGGGGGGGACAGTACTTC. Translation gives CASSQEVSGGGQYF.

The genes are TRBV11-3 and TRBJ1-1; D perhaps matches TRBD1 (5 bases). In germline, CDR1 is SGHNT, CDR2 YENEEA. Trimming stripped 1 base from V and 1 base from J, with 10 bases between. The CDR3 contains 15 residues. CDR3 sequence reads: CASSLGGAGNTEAFF. The CDR3 coding sequence is TGTGCCAGCAGCTTAGGCGGGGCTGGGAACACTGAAGCTTTCTTT. The variable domain in full, completed from reference TRBV11-3 and TRBJ1-1, reads EAGVVQSPRYKIIEKKQPVAFWCNPISGHNTLYWYLQNLGQGPELLIRYENEEAVDDSQLPKDRFSAERLKGVDSTLKIQPAELGDSAVYLCASSLGGAGNTEAFFGQGTRLTVV.

The chain combines TRBV7-9 with TRBJ2-3; the D is unclear. Per germline, CDR1 SEHNR and CDR2 FQNEAQ (reference sequence). CDR3 length equals 16 residues. The V end was cut by 5 bases, the J end by 3 bases, with 18 bases between. This CDR3 is CASSGPDVQLTDTQYF. CDR3 coding DNA: TGTGCCAGCAGCGGGCCAGATGTCCAATTAACAGATACGCAGTATTTT.

This chain uses TRBV30 with TRBJ2-2; TRBD2 matches at 10 bases. Germline trimming cut 2 bases from V and 4 bases from J; bases unmatched to any gene: 4. The CDR3 covers 15 residues. Germline V gene sequence: CDR1 GTSNPN, CDR2 SVGIG (reference sequence). This CDR3 is CAWSWLAGGTGELFF. The CDR3 region has the DNA TGTGCCTGGAGTTGGTTAGCGGGAGGCACCGGGGAGCTGTTTTTT.

With respect to this clone: Additional DNA sequences in this sample encode the identical CDR3. V usage is TRBV18 and J usage is TRBJ1-1; D may be TRBD1 (6 bases). V lost 4 bases to trimming and J lost 3 bases, with 12 bases between them. CDR3 length: 14 amino acids. Germline V gene sequence: CDR1 KGHSH, CDR2 LQKENI. CDR3 protein: CASSRVQGDTEAFF. The CDR3 bases are TGTGCCAGCTCACGCGTACAGGGCGACACTGAAGCTTTCTTT.

This clone was recorded only once. The rearrangement uses TRBV5-5 and TRBJ1-5, with D unresolved. The V and J ends lost 0 bases and 5 bases respectively, with 12 bases between them. Germline-derived CDR1 and CDR2 are SGHKS and YYEKEE (reference sequence). The CDR3 has 15 residues. CDR3 protein: CASSLAVFRDQPQHF. The CDR3 nucleotides are TGTGCCAGCAGCTTGGCCGTATTTCGGGATCAGCCCCAGCATTTT.

The chain carries TRBV6-4 and TRBJ2-1, with D maybe TRBD2 (5 bases). CDR3 length: 15 amino acids. CDR1 is MRHNA and CDR2 is SNTAGT in the germline V gene. V was shortened by 3 bases and J by 0 bases, with 9 bases between the two germline ends. The CDR3, as DNA: TGTGCCAGCAGTGAAAGCGGAGGCTCCTACAATGAGCAGTTCTTC. Translated: CASSESGGSYNEQFF.

The chain is built from TRBV13 and TRBJ1-4, with 7 bases lining up with TRBD1. CDR1 is PRHDT and CDR2 is FYEKMQ in the germline V gene (reference sequence). This CDR3 spans 14 amino acids. V shed 5 bases and J 8 bases; nucleotides not matched to a gene: 8. CDR3 protein: CASSAKGAGEKLFF. The CDR3, as DNA: TGTGCCAGCAGCGCCAAGGGGGCGGGAGAAAAACTGTTTTTT.

The rearrangement uses TRBV4-2 and TRBJ2-5; 12 bases are shared with TRBD1. After removal of 4 bases from V and 4 bases from J, the junction contained 7 bases not matched to a gene. Per the germline V gene, CDR1 is LGHNA and CDR2 is YNFKEQ. The CDR3 consists of 16 residues. CDR3 sequence reads: CASSRPGQGAAETQYF. Written as DNA, the CDR3 is TGTGCCAGCAGCCGTCCGGGACAGGGGGCGGCAGAGACCCAGTACTTC.

CDR3 DNA sequence: TGTGCCAGCAGCTTAGGGGGGACTAGCGGGAGGGCCAATGAGCAGTTCTTC. Translating gives CASSLGGTSGRANEQFF. This chain links TRBV7-2 with TRBJ2-1, with 16 bases matching TRBD2. Germline CDR1 and CDR2: SGHTA and FQGNSA. V was pared by 1 base and J by 6 bases, with 3 bases of the junction left unmatched. The CDR3 is made up of 17 amino acids.

V usage is TRBV10-2 and J usage is TRBJ1-1; D ambiguous. Germline CDR1 WSHSY, CDR2 SAAADI. Trimming shortened V by 5 bases and J by 0 bases, and 13 bases separated the two germline ends. This CDR3 is built from 15 residues. This CDR3 reads CASSYDRAMNTEAFF. DNA of the CDR3: TGCGCCAGCAGTTACGACCGAGCGATGAACACTGAAGCTTTCTTT.

J is TRBJ1-2 and V is TRBV4-3, with 7 bases identical to TRBD1. Germline V gene lookup returns CDR1 LGHNA and CDR2 YSLEER. The CDR3 has 15 residues. V dropped 1 base and J dropped 4; count of bases not matched to a gene: 6. The CDR3 DNA is TGCGCCAGCAGCCAAGGTACAGGGGTCGCCTATGGCTACACCTTC. Translated: CASSQGTGVAYGYTF.

The rearrangement joins TRBV29-1 to TRBJ2-3, with 10 bases aligning to TRBD1. There are 15 residues in the CDR3. The ends lost 3 bases at V and 4 bases at J; junction bases unmatched: 7. The germline CDR1 and CDR2 sequences are SQVTM and ANQGSEA. CDR3 region: CSVDPGQGIADTQYF. The DNA for the CDR3 is TGCAGCGTTGACCCGGGACAGGGGATAGCAGATACGCAGTATTTT.

This chain joins TRBV7-9 and TRBJ2-7, with D unclear. In germline, CDR1 is SEHNR, CDR2 FQNEAQ (reference sequence). This CDR3 has 12 residues. Deletions cut 3 bases from V and 8 bases from J, with 11 bases between. Written as DNA, the CDR3 is TGTGCCAGCAGCTTGGTATCGAGTAAGCAGTACTTC. Translating gives CASSLVSSKQYF. Combining the CDR3 with reference TRBV7-9 and TRBJ2-7 gives the whole variable domain DTGVSQNPRHKITKRGQNVTFRCDPISEHNRLYWYRQTLGQGPEFLTYFQNEAQLEKSRLLSDRFSAERPKGSFSTLEIQRTEQGDSAMYLCASSLVSSKQYFGPGTRLTVT.

The rearrangement uses TRBV7-9 and TRBJ2-7; 11 bases are shared with TRBD2. The CDR3 runs to 15 residues. Germline CDR1 reads SEHNR; CDR2 reads FQNEAQ (reference sequence). J gave up 6 bases and V 5 bases, and 9 bases lay outside the gene matches. The CDR3: CASSARLAGMSEQYF. CDR3 nucleotides: TGTGCCAGCAGCGCCAGACTAGCGGGAATGTCCGAGCAGTACTTC.

This clone was observed a few times. V and J are TRBV19 and TRBJ2-5, with D unresolved. Trimming removed 5 bases from V and 2 bases from J, with 9 bases in between. The length of the CDR3 is 13 residues. Germline assignment: CDR1 LNHDA and CDR2 SQIVND (reference sequence). Written as DNA, the CDR3 is TGTGCCAGTAGTTTTTCGCGGCAAGAGACCCAGTACTTC. Its translation: CASSFSRQETQYF.

The chain carries TRBV7-2 and TRBJ1-4; 9 bases are a match to TRBD1. This CDR3 has 15 amino acids. Germline V gene sequence: CDR1 SGHTA, CDR2 FQGNSA. V was pared by 0 bases and J by 7 bases, with 3 bases of the junction left unmatched. This CDR3 reads CASSLAGTGTEKLFF. CDR3 coding DNA: TGTGCCAGCAGCTTAGCCGGGACAGGGACTGAAAAACTGTTTTTT.

The CDR3 nucleotides read TGCGCCAGCAGCCGGGACAGCCTAAGTGGGGAAAAACTGTTTTTT. Protein product: CASSRDSLSGEKLFF. The rearrangement links TRBV5-1 to TRBJ1-4, with 7 bases aligning to TRBD1. The V segment lost 4 bases and the J segment 8 bases; nucleotides outside the gene matches: 11. CDR3 length: 15 amino acids. Germline assignment: CDR1 SGHRS and CDR2 YFSETQ. Combining the CDR3 with reference TRBV5-1 and TRBJ1-4 gives the whole variable domain KAGVTQTPRYLIKTRGQQVTLSCSPISGHRSVSWYQQTPGQGLQFLFEYFSETQRNKGNFPGRFSGRQFSNSRSEMNVSTLELGDSALYLCASSRDSLSGEKLFFGSGTQLSVL.

V is TRBV5-7 and J is TRBJ2-7, with D hard to call. TRBV5-7 is placed among ORFs of uncertain function. The CDR3 runs to 14 residues. Trimming took 4 bases from V and 1 from J, leaving 12 bases between them. CDR3 protein: CASSEVAASYEQYF. The CDR3 DNA reads TGTGCCAGCAGCGAGGTGGCGGCTTCCTACGAGCAGTACTTC.

The CDR3 here is CAWSLWDSYEQYF. In DNA form, the CDR3 reads TGTGCCTGGAGTCTATGGGACAGCTACGAGCAGTACTTC. The V call is TRBV30, the J call TRBJ2-7, with 7 bases aligning to TRBD1. The CDR3 is made up of 13 amino acids. The J segment lost 3 bases and the V segment lost 2 bases, leaving 4 bases of the junction unmatched. Germline CDR1 and CDR2: GTSNPN and SVGIG (reference sequence). The variable domain in full, with the rest retrieved from reference TRBV30 and TRBJ2-7, is SQTIHQWPATLVQPVGSPLSLECTVEGTSNPNLYWYRQAAGRGLQLLFYSVGIGQISSEVPQNLSASRPQDRQFILSSKKLLLSDSGFYLCAWSLWDSYEQYFGPGTRLTVT.

This rearrangement joins TRBV6-1 to TRBJ2-3, with 7 bases aligning to TRBD2. Germline V gene sequence: CDR1 MNHNS, CDR2 SASEGT. There are 16 residues in the CDR3. The ends lost 4 bases at V and 0 bases at J; junction bases unmatched: 7. The CDR3 DNA reads as TGTGCCAGCAGTGCCGGTGGTAGCGGGAGCACAGATACGCAGTATTTT. It yields the protein CASSAGGSGSTDTQYF.

V is TRBV5-5 and J is TRBJ1-2; D is possibly TRBD1 (5 bases). The CDR3 is 15 amino acids. V was trimmed by 1 base and J by 1 base, leaving 11 bases between them. Germline CDR1 is SGHKS and CDR2 is YYEKEE (reference sequence). The CDR3 sequence: CASSLPGGNNYGYTF. In nucleotides, the CDR3 is TGTGCCAGCAGCTTGCCGGGGGGGAATAACTATGGCTACACCTTC.

Relative to its sample, this clone is medium-sized. The CDR3 sequence: CASSPLEEDEQFF. CDR3 nucleotides: TGTGCCAGCAGTCCGCTTGAAGAGGATGAGCAGTTCTTC. V and J are TRBV27 and TRBJ2-1; D not resolved. V lost 5 bases and J lost 8, with 13 bases in between. The CDR3 is 13 residues long. Germline loops: CDR1 MNHEY, CDR2 SMNVEV (reference sequence).